The present T cell receptor beta chain was sequenced within a study of CD8 T cells in ankylosing spondylitis. General observations from the study: Ankylosing spondylitis blood seemed to carry a telltale TCR beta motif made of about 8 highly homologous variants.

Each CDR3 protein gets one entry after TCRdb re-called the 5' RACE reads with MiXCR. Found here are approximately 500,000 distinct CDR3 sequences, 12% of them singletons; the top ten hold about 6.5%. The CDR3 consists of 15 residues. The ends were cut back, 1 base at V and 0 bases at J, with 9 bases in the middle. Per the germline V gene, CDR1 is SEHNR and CDR2 is FQNEAQ (reference sequence). Regarding this clonotype: Its antigen is unidentified.

The V and J genes are TRBV7-9 and TRBJ1-1; the D is unclear. Sequencing input: blood, either unsorted or a sorted T cell fraction (not recorded which). The sequence derives from a male donor with ankylosing spondylitis. CDR3 in DNA: TGTGCCAGCAGCTTAGTCCGGGTCGTGAACACTGAAGCTTTCTTT. It yields the protein CASSLVRVVNTEAFF.